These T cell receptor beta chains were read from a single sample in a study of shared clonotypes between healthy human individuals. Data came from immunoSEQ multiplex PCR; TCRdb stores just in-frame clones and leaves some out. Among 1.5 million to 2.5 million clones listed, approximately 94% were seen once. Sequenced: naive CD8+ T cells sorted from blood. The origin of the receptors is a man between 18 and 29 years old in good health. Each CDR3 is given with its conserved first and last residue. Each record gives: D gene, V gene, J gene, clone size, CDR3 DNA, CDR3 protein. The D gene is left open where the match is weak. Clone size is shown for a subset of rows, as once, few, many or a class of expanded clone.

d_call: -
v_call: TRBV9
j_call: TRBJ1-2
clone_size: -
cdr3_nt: TGTGCCAGCAGCGTAGGAGGAGATCCCCCCTATGGCTACACCTTC
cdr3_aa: CASSVGGDPPYGYTF

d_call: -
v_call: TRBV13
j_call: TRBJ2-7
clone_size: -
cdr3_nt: TGTGCCAGCAGCTTAGTGGGAGCCTACGAGCAGTACTTC
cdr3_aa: CASSLVGAYEQYF

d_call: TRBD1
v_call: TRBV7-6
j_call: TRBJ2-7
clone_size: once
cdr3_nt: TGTGCCAGCAGCTCCCTGGGACAGGGAGCAAGCGAGCAGTACTTC
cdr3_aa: CASSSLGQGASEQYF

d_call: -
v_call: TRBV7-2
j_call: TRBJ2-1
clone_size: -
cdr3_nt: TGTGCCAGCAGCTTTCGGTACAATGAGCAGTTCTTC
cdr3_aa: CASSFRYNEQFF

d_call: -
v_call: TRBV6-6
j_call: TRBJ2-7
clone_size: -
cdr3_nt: TGTGCCAGCACCCCCCCGGGGGCTACCGAGCAGTACTTC
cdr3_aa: CASTPPGATEQYF

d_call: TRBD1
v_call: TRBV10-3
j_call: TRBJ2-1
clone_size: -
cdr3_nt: TGTGCCATCAGTGCGACAGGGGGACTTGGCTACAATGAGCAGTTCTTC
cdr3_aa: CAISATGGLGYNEQFF

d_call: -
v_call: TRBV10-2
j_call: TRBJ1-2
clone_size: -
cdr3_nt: TGCGCCAGCAGTGAGTCGGGTATCAGGGGCTCGGGTGGCTACACCTTC
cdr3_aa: CASSESGIRGSGGYTF

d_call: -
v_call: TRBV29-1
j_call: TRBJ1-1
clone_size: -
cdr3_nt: TGCAGCGTTGTGGTCCGTGGCACTGAAGCTTTCTTT
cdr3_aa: CSVVVRGTEAFF

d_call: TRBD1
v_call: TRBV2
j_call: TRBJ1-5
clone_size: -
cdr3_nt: TGTGCCAGCAGTGAAGGTACAGGGGGCCGCAATCAGCCCCAGCATTTT
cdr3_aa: CASSEGTGGRNQPQHF

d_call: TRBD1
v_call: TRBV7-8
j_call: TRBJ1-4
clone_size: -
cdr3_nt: TGTGCCAGCAGCTACTCGGACAGGGATGAAAAACTGTTTTTT
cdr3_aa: CASSYSDRDEKLFF

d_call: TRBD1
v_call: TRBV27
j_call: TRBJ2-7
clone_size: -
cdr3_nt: TGTGCCAGCAGTTCCGGACAGGGCTTCCTCTACGAGCAGTACTTC
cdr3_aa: CASSSGQGFLYEQYF

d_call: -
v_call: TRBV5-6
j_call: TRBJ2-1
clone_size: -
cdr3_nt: TGTGCCAGCAGCCTCGGACTGAACAATGAGCAGTTCTTC
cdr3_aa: CASSLGLNNEQFF

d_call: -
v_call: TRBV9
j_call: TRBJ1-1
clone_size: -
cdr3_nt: TGTGCCACCACGAAGACGGATTGGGACACTGAAGCTTTCTTT
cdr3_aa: CATTKTDWDTEAFF

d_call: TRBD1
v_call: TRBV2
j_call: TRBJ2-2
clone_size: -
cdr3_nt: TGTGCCAGCAGTGTAGGACAGGGAACCGGGGAGCTGTTTTTT
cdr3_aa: CASSVGQGTGELFF

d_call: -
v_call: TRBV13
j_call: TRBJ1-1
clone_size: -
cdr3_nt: TGTGCCAGCAGCTTAGGGGACCGATTGAATGCTTTCTTT
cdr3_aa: CASSLGDRLNAFF

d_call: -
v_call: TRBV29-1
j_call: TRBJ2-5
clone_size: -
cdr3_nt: TGCAGCGTTGAAGATGATCTCTCTCTCTCGGCTAAGGGCCAAGAGACCCAGTACTTC
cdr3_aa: CSVEDDLSLSAKGQETQYF

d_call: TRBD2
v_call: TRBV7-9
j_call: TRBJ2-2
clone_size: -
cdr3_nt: TGTGCCAGCCCCCCCCTAGCGGGGGTCACCGGGGAGCTGTTTTTT
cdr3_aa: CASPPLAGVTGELFF

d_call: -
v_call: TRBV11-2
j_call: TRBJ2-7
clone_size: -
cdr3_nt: TGTGCCAGCAGCTTAGATTACTCCTACGAGCAGTACTTC
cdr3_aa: CASSLDYSYEQYF

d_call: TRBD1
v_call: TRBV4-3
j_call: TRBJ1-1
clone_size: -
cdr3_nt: TGCGCCAGCAGCCAAGGGGCAGGGGGTCCCACTGAAGCTTTCTTT
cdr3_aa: CASSQGAGGPTEAFF

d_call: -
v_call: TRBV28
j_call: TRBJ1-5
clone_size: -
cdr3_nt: TGTGCCAGCAGTTTGGAGTCAAGCAATCAGCCCCAGCATTTT
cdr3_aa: CASSLESSNQPQHF

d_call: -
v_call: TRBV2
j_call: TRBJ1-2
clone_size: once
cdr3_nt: TGTGCCGGCAGACAGGTCAACTATGGCTACACCTTC
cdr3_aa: CAGRQVNYGYTF

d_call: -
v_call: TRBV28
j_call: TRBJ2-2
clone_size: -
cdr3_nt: TGTGCCAGCAGTTTAGGGGGGCTCTCCTCCGGGGAGCTGTTTTTT
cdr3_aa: CASSLGGLSSGELFF

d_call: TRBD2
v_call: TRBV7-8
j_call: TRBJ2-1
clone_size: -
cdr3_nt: TGTGCCAGCAACAGGGGCCTAGCGGGGACAAGCTCCTACAATGAGCAGTTCTTC
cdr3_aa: CASNRGLAGTSSYNEQFF

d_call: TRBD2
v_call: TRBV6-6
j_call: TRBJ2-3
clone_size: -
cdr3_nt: TGTGCCACCGCCCGGGGGCGGGAGGCCCGGGATACGCAGTATTTT
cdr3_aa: CATARGREARDTQYF

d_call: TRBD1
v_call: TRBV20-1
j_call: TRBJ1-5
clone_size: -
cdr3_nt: TGCAGTGCTAGAGTTGGGACAGAATTCCATTTT
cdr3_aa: CSARVGTEFHF

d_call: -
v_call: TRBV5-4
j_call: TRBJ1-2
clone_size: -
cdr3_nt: TGTGCCAGCAGCTTGAGGGACACGGCCATCGGCTACACCTTC
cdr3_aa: CASSLRDTAIGYTF

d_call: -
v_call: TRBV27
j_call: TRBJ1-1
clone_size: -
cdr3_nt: TGTGCCAGCAGTTTTGTAGCCAACACTGAAGCTTTCTTT
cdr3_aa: CASSFVANTEAFF

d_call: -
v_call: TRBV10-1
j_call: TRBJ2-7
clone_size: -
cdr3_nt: TGCGCCAGCAGTGAGTCGGAGGGTTACGAGCAGTACTTC
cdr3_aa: CASSESEGYEQYF

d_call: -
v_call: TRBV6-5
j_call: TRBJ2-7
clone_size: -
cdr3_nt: TGTGCCAGCAGTTACTGGGACGAGCAGTACTTC
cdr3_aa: CASSYWDEQYF

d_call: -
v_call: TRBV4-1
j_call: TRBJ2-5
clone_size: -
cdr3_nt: TGCGCCAGCAGCCTAAGGACGGACCAAGAGACCCAGTACTTC
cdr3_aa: CASSLRTDQETQYF

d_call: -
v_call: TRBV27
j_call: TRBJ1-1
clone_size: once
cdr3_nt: TGTGCCAGCAGTTTGTCTCAGGGAGCGACTGAAGCTTTCTTT
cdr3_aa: CASSLSQGATEAFF

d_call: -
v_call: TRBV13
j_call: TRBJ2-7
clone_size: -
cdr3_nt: TGTGCCAGCAGCTTAGGGCAGGGTTACTACGAGCAGTACTTC
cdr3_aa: CASSLGQGYYEQYF

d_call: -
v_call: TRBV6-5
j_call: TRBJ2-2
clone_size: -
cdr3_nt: TGTGCCAGCAGTTTATCCGTGAACACCGGGGAGCTGTTTTTT
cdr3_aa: CASSLSVNTGELFF

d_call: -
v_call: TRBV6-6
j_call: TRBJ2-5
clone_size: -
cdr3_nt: TGTGCCAGCAGTTCGGTGGACAGAGACCAAGAGACCCAGTACTTC
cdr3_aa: CASSSVDRDQETQYF

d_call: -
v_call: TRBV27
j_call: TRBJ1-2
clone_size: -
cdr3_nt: TGTGCCAGCAGTTTAGGTGGGGCCTATGGCTACACCTTC
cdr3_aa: CASSLGGAYGYTF

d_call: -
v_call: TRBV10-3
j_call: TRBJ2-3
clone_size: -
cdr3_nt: TGTGCCATCAGTGGAGGAAACCGCACAGATACGCAGTATTTT
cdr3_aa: CAISGGNRTDTQYF

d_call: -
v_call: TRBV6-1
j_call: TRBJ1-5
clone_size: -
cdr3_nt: TGTGCCAGCAGTGACCCGTATAAATATGACAGCTATCAGCCCCAGCATTTT
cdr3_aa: CASSDPYKYDSYQPQHF

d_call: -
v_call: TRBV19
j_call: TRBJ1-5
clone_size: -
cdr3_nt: TGTGCCAGTAGTATAGGGGCAGGAGATAATCAGCCCCAGCATTTT
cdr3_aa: CASSIGAGDNQPQHF

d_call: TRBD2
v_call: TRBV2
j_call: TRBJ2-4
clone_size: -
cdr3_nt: TGTGCCAGCAGTGACGGGGAGGGAGGCCTTCCGAACATTCAGTACTTC
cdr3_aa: CASSDGEGGLPNIQYF

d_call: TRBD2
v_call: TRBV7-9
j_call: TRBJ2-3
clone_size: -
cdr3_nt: TGTGCCAGCACCCCGTATAGCGGGAGCACAGATACGCAGTATTTT
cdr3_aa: CASTPYSGSTDTQYF

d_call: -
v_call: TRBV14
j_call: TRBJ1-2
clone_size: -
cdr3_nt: TGTGCCAGCAGCCAAGAGGAGGGTCCCGGCTACACCTTC
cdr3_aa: CASSQEEGPGYTF

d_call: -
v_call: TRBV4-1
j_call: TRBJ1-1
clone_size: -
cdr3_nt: TGCGCCAGCAGCCAAGCCACAGGGATCACTGAAGCTTTCTTT
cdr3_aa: CASSQATGITEAFF

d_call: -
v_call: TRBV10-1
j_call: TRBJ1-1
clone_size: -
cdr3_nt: TGCGCCAGCAGTCCGGGACGGATGAACACTGAAGCTTTCTTT
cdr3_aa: CASSPGRMNTEAFF

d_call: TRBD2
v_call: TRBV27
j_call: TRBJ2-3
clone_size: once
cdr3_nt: TGTGCCAGTAATTCCGGGACTAGCGGGATGGAGGGCACAGATACGCAGTATTTT
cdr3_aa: CASNSGTSGMEGTDTQYF

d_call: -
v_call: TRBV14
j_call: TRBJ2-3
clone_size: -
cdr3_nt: TGTGCCAGCAGCCAGGATGGACTCTACACAGATACGCAGTATTTT
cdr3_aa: CASSQDGLYTDTQYF

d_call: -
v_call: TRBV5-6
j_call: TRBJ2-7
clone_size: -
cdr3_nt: TGTGCCAGCAGCTTGTCGGGGTACTACGAGCAGTACTTC
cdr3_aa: CASSLSGYYEQYF

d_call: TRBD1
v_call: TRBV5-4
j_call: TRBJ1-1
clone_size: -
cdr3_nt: TGTGCCAGCAGCTCGAACAGACAGGGAATGAACACTGAAGCTTTCTTT
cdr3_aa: CASSSNRQGMNTEAFF

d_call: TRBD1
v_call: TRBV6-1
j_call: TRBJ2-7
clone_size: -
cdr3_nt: TGTGCCAGCCGACAGACAGGGAGCTCCTACGAGCAGTACTTC
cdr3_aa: CASRQTGSSYEQYF

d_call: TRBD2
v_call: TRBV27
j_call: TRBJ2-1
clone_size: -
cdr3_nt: TGTGCCAGCTGGCCCTCCGGGACTAGCGGGAGGGCCAGTTACAATGAGCAGTTCTTC
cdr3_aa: CASWPSGTSGRASYNEQFF

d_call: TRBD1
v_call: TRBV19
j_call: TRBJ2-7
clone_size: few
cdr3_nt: TGTGCCAGTAGTACGGGACAGGGGCTGGGCGAGCAGTACTTC
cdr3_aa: CASSTGQGLGEQYF

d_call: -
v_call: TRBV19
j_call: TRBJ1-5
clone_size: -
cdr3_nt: TGTGCCAGTAGTCTCCAGGTCTATAGCAATCAGCCCCAGCATTTT
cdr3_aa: CASSLQVYSNQPQHF

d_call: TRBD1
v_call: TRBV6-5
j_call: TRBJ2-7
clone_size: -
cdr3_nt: TGTGCCAGCAGCCCAACAGGGGAATCCTACGAGCAGTACTTC
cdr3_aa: CASSPTGESYEQYF

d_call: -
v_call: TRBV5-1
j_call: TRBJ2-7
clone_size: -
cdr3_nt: TGCGCCAGCAGCTTGTATACAGGTTACGAGCAGTACTTC
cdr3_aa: CASSLYTGYEQYF